This is a list of T cell receptor beta chains from one sample in a study of blood T cells in healthy people across ages. TCRdb processed the 5' RACE reads anew with MiXCR; each CDR3 protein has one entry. The table records around 1,900,000 distinct CDR3 sequences, about two fifths of them present only once. The sample comprised blood. The source of these receptors is a human donor in good health. CDR3s include the opening cysteine and the closing phenylalanine or tryptophan. D genes are given only for firm matches. Only some rows state a clone size, as once, few, many or a class for expanded clones.

abundance,v_gene,j_gene,d_gene,CDR3nt,CDR3aa
-,TRBV6-2/TRBV6-3,TRBJ2-5,-,TGTGCCAGCAGTTATGTTATGATTGTAGGAACTCAAGAGACCCAGTACTTC,CASSYVMIVGTQETQYF
-,TRBV2,TRBJ1-1,-,TGTGCCACCCTGACGTGGGTATCGGCGAACACTGGAGCTTTCTTT,CATLTWVSANTGAFF
few,TRBV5-5,TRBJ2-1,-,TGTGCCAGCAGCTTGGGGGGTTCCAGGCCTCGGCTTAACAATGAGCAGTTCTTC,CASSLGGSRPRLNNEQFF
-,TRBV20-1,TRBJ2-7,TRBD1,TGCAGTGCTAGAGGCCTAACAGGGGAATACGAGCAGTACTTC,CSARGLTGEYEQYF
few,TRBV20-1,TRBJ2-5,TRBD1,TGCAGTGCCCCGCCCCAGGGGGTTTTTTCAGAGACCCAGTACTTC,CSAPPQGVFSETQYF
-,TRBV6-6,TRBJ1-2,TRBD1,TGTGCCAGCAGATACGGCGGACAGGCTAACTATGGCTACACCTTC,CASRYGGQANYGYTF
-,TRBV20-1,TRBJ1-1,TRBD1,TGCAGTGCTAGAGCAGGGGGCGTAGGGACTGAAGCTTTCTTT,CSARAGGVGTEAFF
-,TRBV6-2/TRBV6-3,TRBJ1-4,-,TGTGCCAGCAGCGGGCCTACCAGAGCGTTCGGTGAAAAACTGTTTTTT,CASSGPTRAFGEKLFF
-,TRBV15,TRBJ2-7,TRBD1,TGTGCCACCAGCACCCGGGGAGGTGGGACAGGGGATTTGGAGCAGTACTTC,CATSTRGGGTGDLEQYF
-,TRBV4-1,TRBJ1-2,-,TGCGCCAGCAGCCAAGTGAGCGGGAACTATGGCTACACCTTC,CASSQVSGNYGYTF
-,TRBV7-9,TRBJ1-1,-,TGTGCCAGCAGTTACGGTGGAATTGAAGCTTTCTTT,CASSYGGIEAFF
-,TRBV9,TRBJ2-3,-,TGTGCCAGCAGCGCGGGGGACAGAACAGATACGCAGTATTTT,CASSAGDRTDTQYF
-,TRBV4-3,TRBJ2-5,TRBD1,TGCGCCAGCAGCCAAGATTTGTACCGACAGGGCAGAGAGACCCAGTACTTC,CASSQDLYRQGRETQYF
-,TRBV4-3,TRBJ2-7,-,TGCGCCAGCAGCCAGGGCCTAGATACCTACGAGCAGTGCTTC,CASSQGLDTYEQCF
-,TRBV11-3,TRBJ1-1,-,TGTGCCAGCAGCTTTTTTTCCGAGGTAGCTTTCTTT,CASSFFSEVAFF
-,TRBV19,TRBJ1-2,-,TGTGCCAGTAGTATTTTGGGTTGGGGCAACTATGGCTACACCTTC,CASSILGWGNYGYTF
once,TRBV25-1,TRBJ1-5,-,TGTGCCAGCAGTCGTGGGGGCGGGGGCAACAATCAGCCCCAGCATTTT,CASSRGGGGNNQPQHF
-,TRBV7-2,TRBJ1-4,-,TGTGCCAGCAGCTCCTCCGGGACCGCCGCAACTAATGAAAAACTGTTTTTT,CASSSSGTAATNEKLFF
few,TRBV5-4,TRBJ1-2,-,TGTGCCAGCAGCTTGTTGGGCAGGGACTCTGGCTACACCTTC,CASSLLGRDSGYTF
-,TRBV6-2/TRBV6-3,TRBJ1-2,-,TGTGCCAGCACCCAGACAGTATCCGGCTACACCTTC,CASTQTVSGYTF
few,TRBV10-3,TRBJ2-1,TRBD2,TGTGCCAGCAGCGTAGAGTACGGGGGGGCCCGACATGAGCAGTTCTTC,CASSVEYGGARHEQFF
-,TRBV29-1,TRBJ2-4,-,TGCAGCGTTGTGGGTCCAGTCTCCTACAATGAGCAGTACTTC,CSVVGPVSYNEQYF
-,TRBV9,TRBJ2-7,-,TGTGCCAGCAGCGTAGGGGCAGGGTTCGAGCAGTACTTC,CASSVGAGFEQYF
-,TRBV29-1,TRBJ2-1,-,TGCAGCGTTGAAAGGTCCGGGTCCTACAATGAGCAGTTCTTC,CSVERSGSYNEQFF
-,TRBV29-1,TRBJ2-1,TRBD2,TGCAGCTCCGGGGGGGGTGATGAGCAGTTCTTC,CSSGGGDEQFF
few,TRBV7-6,TRBJ2-7,-,TGTGCCAGCAGCTCCCTACAGGGGGGGGAGCAGTACTTC,CASSSLQGGEQYF
-,TRBV5-6,TRBJ2-3,-,TGTGCCAGCAGCTTGATTCAGCTCACAGATACGCAGTATTTT,CASSLIQLTDTQYF
-,TRBV28,TRBJ2-5,-,TGTGCCAGCAGTTCGGCAGGGCTGAGAGAGACCCAGTACTTC,CASSSAGLRETQYF
-,TRBV27,TRBJ1-4,-,TGTGCCAGCAGCCTAACAGGGATGCCTGAAAAACTGTTTTTT,CASSLTGMPEKLFF
few,TRBV29-1,TRBJ1-2,TRBD1,TGCAGCGTAGGACAGGGGGCGAATGGCTACACCTTC,CSVGQGANGYTF
-,TRBV4-1,TRBJ2-1,TRBD1,TGCGCCAGCAGCCACTACAGACAGGGGATAGCGTTCAATGAGCAGTTCTTC,CASSHYRQGIAFNEQFF
-,TRBV5-5,TRBJ2-5,TRBD1,TGTGCCAGCAGCTTGGAAGGGACAGCCGAAGAGACCCAGTACTTC,CASSLEGTAEETQYF
many,TRBV12-3/TRBV12-4,TRBJ2-1,-,TGTGCCAGCAGTTTAGGGGGGGTCCCCTACAATGAGCAGTTCTTC,CASSLGGVPYNEQFF
few,TRBV7-2,TRBJ1-1,TRBD1,TGTGCCGGCAGCCACAGGACAGGGTTGAACACTGAAGCTTTCTTT,CAGSHRTGLNTEAFF
-,TRBV5-1,TRBJ2-1,-,TGCGCCAGCAGCAACCCGGGACAACGCAATGAGCAGTTCTTC,CASSNPGQRNEQFF
once,TRBV6-2/TRBV6-3,TRBJ2-5,TRBD2,TGTTCCAGCAGGCTTACTAGCGGGGGGAGTGGAGAGACCCAGTACTTC,CSSRLTSGGSGETQYF
few,TRBV7-9,TRBJ1-5,-,TGTGCCAGCAGCCCCGGCCTCAGAGATAGCAATCAGCCCCAGCATTTT,CASSPGLRDSNQPQHF
-,TRBV7-2,TRBJ1-6,-,TGTGCCAGCAGCTTAGAGGCAGGAGTCTCCTATAATTCACCCCTCCACTTT,CASSLEAGVSYNSPLHF
few,TRBV4-2,TRBJ2-1,-,TGTGCCAGCAGCCAAGATGGGGGGCGCAGGAATGAGCAGTTCTTC,CASSQDGGRRNEQFF
-,TRBV4-3,TRBJ2-6,TRBD1,TGCGCCAGCAGCCACGGGACAGGGAGCTCTGGGGCCAACGTCCTGACTTTC,CASSHGTGSSGANVLTF
few,TRBV5-1,TRBJ2-3,-,TGCGCCAGTAGCTTGCAGGGTAGCCGTAAAGATACGCAGTATTTT,CASSLQGSRKDTQYF
-,TRBV9,TRBJ2-3,TRBD2,TGTGCCAGCAGCTTTCTAGGACTAGCGGGGGTCCCAGATACGCAGTATTTT,CASSFLGLAGVPDTQYF
-,TRBV7-7,TRBJ2-3,-,TGTGCCAGCAGTGATTCAGGGAGAGGTTCAGATACGCAGTATTTT,CASSDSGRGSDTQYF
few,TRBV7-9,TRBJ1-1,-,TGTGCCAGCAGCTTAGGGCCCGAGGTAAGGAACACTGAAGCTTTCTTT,CASSLGPEVRNTEAFF
many,TRBV6-2/TRBV6-3,TRBJ2-7,TRBD1,TGTGCCAGCAGACGACAGGGGGTCTACGAGCAGTACTTC,CASRRQGVYEQYF
-,TRBV28,TRBJ1-2,-,TGTGCCAGCAGTTTAGTCCTACCTACTAACTATGGCTACACCTTC,CASSLVLPTNYGYTF
-,TRBV4-2,TRBJ1-1,-,TGTGCCAGCAGCCAATTCGACCAAACGAGACACACTGAAGCTTTCTTT,CASSQFDQTRHTEAFF
-,TRBV7-2,TRBJ2-4,-,TGTGCCAGCAGCTTGAACATGGCCAAAAACATTCAGTACTTC,CASSLNMAKNIQYF
-,TRBV5-1,TRBJ2-5,TRBD2,TGCGCCAGCAGCCCCCGACTAGCGGGGGGAGAAGAGACCCGGTACTTC,CASSPRLAGGEETRYF
-,TRBV5-1,TRBJ2-3,TRBD1,TGCGCCAGCAGCAATCCACGGACAGGGGGCACAGATACGCAGTATTTT,CASSNPRTGGTDTQYF